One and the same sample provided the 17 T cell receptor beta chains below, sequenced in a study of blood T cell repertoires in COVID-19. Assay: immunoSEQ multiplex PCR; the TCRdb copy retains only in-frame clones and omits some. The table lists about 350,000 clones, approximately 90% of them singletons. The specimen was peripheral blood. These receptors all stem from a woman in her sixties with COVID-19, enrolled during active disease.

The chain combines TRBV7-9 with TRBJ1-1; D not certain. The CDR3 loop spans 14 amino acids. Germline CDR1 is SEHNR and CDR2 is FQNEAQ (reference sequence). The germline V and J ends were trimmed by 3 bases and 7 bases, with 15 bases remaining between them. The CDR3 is CASSLTVGEVEAFF. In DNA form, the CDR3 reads TGTGCCAGCAGCTTGACGGTGGGAGAAGTTGAAGCTTTCTTT.

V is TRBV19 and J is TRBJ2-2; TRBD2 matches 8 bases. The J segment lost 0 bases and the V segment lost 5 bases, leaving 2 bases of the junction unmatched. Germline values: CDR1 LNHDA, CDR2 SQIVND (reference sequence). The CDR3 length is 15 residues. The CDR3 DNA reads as TGTGCCAGTAGTTGGCGGGGGGCGAACACCGGGGAGCTGTTTTTT. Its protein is CASSWRGANTGELFF.

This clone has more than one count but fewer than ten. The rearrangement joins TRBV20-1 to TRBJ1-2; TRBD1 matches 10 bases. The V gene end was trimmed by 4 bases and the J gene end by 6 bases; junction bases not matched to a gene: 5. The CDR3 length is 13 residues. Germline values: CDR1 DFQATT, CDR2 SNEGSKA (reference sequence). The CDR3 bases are TGCAGTGCTACTGACAGGGGGCTAAATGGCTACACCTTC. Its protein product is CSATDRGLNGYTF.

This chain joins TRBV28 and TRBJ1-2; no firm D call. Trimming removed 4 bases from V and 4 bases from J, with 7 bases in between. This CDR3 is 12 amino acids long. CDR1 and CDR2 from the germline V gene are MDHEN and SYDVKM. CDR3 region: CASSSLPYGYTF. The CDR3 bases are TGTGCCAGCAGTTCCCTCCCCTATGGCTACACCTTC.

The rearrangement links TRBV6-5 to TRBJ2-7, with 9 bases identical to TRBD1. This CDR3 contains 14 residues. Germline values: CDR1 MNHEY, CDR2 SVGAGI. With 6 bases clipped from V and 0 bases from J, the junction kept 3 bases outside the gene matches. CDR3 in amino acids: CASRMGQGSYEQYF. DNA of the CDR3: TGTGCCAGCAGGATGGGACAGGGCTCCTACGAGCAGTACTTC.

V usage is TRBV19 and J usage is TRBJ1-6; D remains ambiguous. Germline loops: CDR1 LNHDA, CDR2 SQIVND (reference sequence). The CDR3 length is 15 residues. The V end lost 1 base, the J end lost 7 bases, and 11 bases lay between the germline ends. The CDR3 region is CASSIGDIPNSPLHF. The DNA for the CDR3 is TGTGCCAGTAGTATAGGTGACATACCGAATTCACCCCTCCACTTT. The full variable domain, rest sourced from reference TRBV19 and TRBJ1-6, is DGGITQSPKYLFRKEGQNVTLSCEQNLNHDAMYWYRQDPGQGLRLIYYSQIVNDFQKGDIAEGYSVSREKKESFPLTVTSAQKNPTAFYLCASSIGDIPNSPLHFGNGTRLTVT.

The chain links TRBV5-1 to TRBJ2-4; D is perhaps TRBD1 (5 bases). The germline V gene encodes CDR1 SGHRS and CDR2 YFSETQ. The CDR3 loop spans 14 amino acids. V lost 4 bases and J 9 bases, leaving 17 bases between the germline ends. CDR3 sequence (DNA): TGCGCCAGCAGCCCCCGTGGGGCGAAGGGCATTCAGTACTTC. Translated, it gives CASSPRGAKGIQYF. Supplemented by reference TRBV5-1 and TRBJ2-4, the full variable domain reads KAGVTQTPRYLIKTRGQQVTLSCSPISGHRSVSWYQQTPGQGLQFLFEYFSETQRNKGNFPGRFSGRQFSNSRSEMNVSTLELGDSALYLCASSPRGAKGIQYFGAGTRLSVL.

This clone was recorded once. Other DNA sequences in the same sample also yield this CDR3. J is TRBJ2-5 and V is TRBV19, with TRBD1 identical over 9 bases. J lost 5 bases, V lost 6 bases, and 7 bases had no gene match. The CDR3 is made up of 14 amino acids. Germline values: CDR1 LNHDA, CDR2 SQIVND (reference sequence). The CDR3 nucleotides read TGTGCCAGTAGCTACAGGGGGCTCGGGGAGACCCAGTACTTC. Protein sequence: CASSYRGLGETQYF.

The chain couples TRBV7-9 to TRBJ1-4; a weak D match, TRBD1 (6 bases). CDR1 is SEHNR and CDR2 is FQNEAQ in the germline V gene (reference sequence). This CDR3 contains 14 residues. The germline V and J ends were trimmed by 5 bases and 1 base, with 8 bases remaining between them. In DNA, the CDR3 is TGTGCCAGCAGCGTACAGGGAACTAATGAAAAACTGTTTTTT. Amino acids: CASSVQGTNEKLFF.

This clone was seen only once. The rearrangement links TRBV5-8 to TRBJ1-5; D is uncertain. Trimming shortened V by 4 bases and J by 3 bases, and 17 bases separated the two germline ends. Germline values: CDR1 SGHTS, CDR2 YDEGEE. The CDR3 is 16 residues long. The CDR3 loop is CASSPSTGMNNQPQHF. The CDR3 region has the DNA TGTGCCAGCAGCCCGTCTACCGGGATGAACAATCAGCCCCAGCATTTT. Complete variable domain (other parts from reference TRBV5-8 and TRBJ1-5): EAGVTQSPTHLIKTRGQQATLRCSPISGHTSVYWYQQALGLGLQFLLWYDEGEERNRGNFPPRFSGRQFPNYSSELNVNALELEDSALYLCASSPSTGMNNQPQHFGDGTRLSIL.

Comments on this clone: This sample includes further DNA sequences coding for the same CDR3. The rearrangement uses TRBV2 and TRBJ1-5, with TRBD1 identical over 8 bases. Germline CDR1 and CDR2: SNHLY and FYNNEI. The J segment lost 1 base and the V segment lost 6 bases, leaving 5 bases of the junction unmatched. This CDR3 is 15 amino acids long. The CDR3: CASRVGTGSNQPQHF. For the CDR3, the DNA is TGTGCCAGCAGGGTTGGGACAGGCAGCAATCAGCCCCAGCATTTT. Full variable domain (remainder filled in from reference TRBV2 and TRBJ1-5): EPEVTQTPSHQVTQMGQEVILRCVPISNHLYFYWYRQILGQKVEFLVSFYNNEISEKSEIFDDQFSVERPDGSNFTLKIRSTKLEDSAMYFCASRVGTGSNQPQHFGDGTRLSIL.

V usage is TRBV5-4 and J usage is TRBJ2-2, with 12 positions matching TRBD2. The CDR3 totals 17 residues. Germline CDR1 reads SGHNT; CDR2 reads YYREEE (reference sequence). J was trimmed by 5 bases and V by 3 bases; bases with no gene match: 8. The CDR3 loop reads CASSSWGLAGMTGELFF. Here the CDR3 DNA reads TGTGCCAGCAGCTCTTGGGGACTAGCGGGCATGACCGGGGAGCTGTTTTTT.

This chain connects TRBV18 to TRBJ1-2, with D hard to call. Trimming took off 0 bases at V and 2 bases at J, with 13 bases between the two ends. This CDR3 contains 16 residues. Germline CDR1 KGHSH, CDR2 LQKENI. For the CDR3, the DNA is TGTGCCAGCTCACCACCGGGCAGCCGTTTAAACTATGGCTACACCTTC. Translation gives CASSPPGSRLNYGYTF. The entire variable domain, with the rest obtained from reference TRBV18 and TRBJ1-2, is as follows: NAGVMQNPRHLVRRRGQEARLRCSPMKGHSHVYWYRQLPEEGLKFMVYLQKENIIDESGMPKERFSAEFPKEGPSILRIQQVVRGDSAAYFCASSPPGSRLNYGYTFGSGTRLTVV.

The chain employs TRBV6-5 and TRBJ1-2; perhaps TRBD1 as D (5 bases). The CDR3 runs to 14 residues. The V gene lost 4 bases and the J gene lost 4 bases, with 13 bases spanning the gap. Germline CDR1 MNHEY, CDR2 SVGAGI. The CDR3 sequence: CASSFAGPLYGYTF. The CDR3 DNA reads TGTGCCAGCAGTTTTGCAGGGCCCCTCTATGGCTACACCTTC.

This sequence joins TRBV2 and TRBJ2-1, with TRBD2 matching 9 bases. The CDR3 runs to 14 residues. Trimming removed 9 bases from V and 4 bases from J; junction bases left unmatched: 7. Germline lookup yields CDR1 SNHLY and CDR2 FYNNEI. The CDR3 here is CARSPSGVYNEQFF. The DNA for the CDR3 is TGTGCCAGGTCCCCTAGCGGGGTATACAATGAGCAGTTCTTC.

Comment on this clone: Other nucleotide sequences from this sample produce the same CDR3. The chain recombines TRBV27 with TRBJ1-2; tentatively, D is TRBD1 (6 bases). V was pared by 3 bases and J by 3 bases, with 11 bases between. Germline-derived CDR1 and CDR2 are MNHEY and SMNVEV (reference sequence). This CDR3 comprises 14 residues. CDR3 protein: CASSLAGGYYGYTF. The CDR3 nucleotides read TGTGCCAGCAGTTTGGCGGGGGGCTACTATGGCTACACCTTC.

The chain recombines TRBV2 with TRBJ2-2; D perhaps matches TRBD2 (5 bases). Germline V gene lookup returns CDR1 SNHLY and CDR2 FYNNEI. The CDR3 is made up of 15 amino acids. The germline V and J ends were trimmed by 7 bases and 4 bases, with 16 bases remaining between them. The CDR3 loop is CASTALGLSTGELFF. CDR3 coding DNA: TGTGCCAGCACTGCCTTAGGACTTAGCACCGGGGAGCTGTTTTTT.